This T cell receptor (beta chain) was retrieved from a study of OX40 agonist ivuxolimab in advanced cancers. Study overall: The mean age was roughly 60 years, ranging from about 20 to 90, with 80% to 85% of participants male. General study points: Among expanded peripheral T cells, antigen specificity went undetermined.

Using immunoSEQ multiplex PCR, the repertoire was profiled, and TCRdb retains in-frame clones only, with some absent. The data contain tens of thousands of clones, under 95% of them singletons. CDR1 is MNHEY, CDR2 SMNVEV, per germline (reference sequence). The CDR3 consists of 17 residues. V was clipped by 1 base and J by 4 bases, with 19 bases between them. Details on this clone: Its antigen remains unidentified.

The chain recombines TRBV27 with TRBJ1-2; no firm D call. This material consisted of CD4+ or CD8+ T cells sorted from blood, taken in a trial of the OX40 agonist ivuxolimab. The TCR originated in an adult with an advanced solid tumor such as melanoma, head and neck, liver or kidney cancer. Here the CDR3 reads CASSLYPPQVAGYGYTF. The CDR3 DNA sequence: TGTGCCAGCAGTTTATACCCCCCCCAAGTGGCAGGCTATGGCTACACCTTC.